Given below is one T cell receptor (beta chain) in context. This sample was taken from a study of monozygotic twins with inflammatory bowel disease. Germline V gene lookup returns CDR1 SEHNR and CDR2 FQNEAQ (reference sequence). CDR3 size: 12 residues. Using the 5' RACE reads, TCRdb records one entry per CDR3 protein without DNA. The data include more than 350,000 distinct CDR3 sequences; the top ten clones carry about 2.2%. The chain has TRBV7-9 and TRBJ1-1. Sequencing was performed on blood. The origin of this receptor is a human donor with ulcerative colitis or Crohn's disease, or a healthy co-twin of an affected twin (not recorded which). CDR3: CASQTLNTEAFF.